This paragraph covers one T cell receptor beta chain sequence. Antigen unknown. This sample was included in a study of beta chain features in type 1 diabetes. Central memory, naive, regulatory and stem cell-like memory CD4+ cells were sorted by CD45RO/CCR7/CD25/CD127/CD95/CD27. General study findings and limits: All four CD4+ subsets from Type 1 diabetes patients carried moderately but significantly shorter TCRB CDR3s. Insertions were fewer and deletions more numerous at VDJ junctions in type 1 diabetes patients. It was among patients, rather than healthy donors, that naive, central memory and Treg TCRB repertoires appeared more similar.

Every isolated RNA sample was fully reverse transcribed, so sequencing captured expressed TCRB transcripts. Mean read depth for naive, central memory and regulatory T cell samples was some 3.8 million reads. TCRdb's copy holds only in-frame clones and misses some; the assay was immunoSEQ multiplex PCR. The table has roughly 140,000 clones, 10% to 13% seen once. V trimming: 3 bases; J trimming: 5 bases; junction bases outside the gene matches: 3. Germline CDR1 and CDR2: KGHSH and LQKENI. The CDR3 is 13 amino acids. This clonotype was sampled from a man younger than 40 with type 1 diabetes. Sequenced sample: central memory CD4+ T cells from blood. This sequence joins TRBV18 and TRBJ1-1, with 7 nucleotides matching TRBD1. CDR3 in DNA: TGTGCCAGCTCACCCGACAGGGAAACTGAAGCTTTCTTT. Its protein is CASSPDRETEAFF.